One T cell receptor beta chain is described in this entry. Its antigen is unidentified. The conserved closing phenylalanine or tryptophan is absent in this CDR3, likely reflecting a read error. Trimming cost V 4 bases and J 3 bases; bases outside gene matches: 5. The germline V gene has CDR1 SGHRS and CDR2 YFSETQ. The CDR3 contains 14 residues. The data derive from a study of neurological immune-mediated disorders. The study's findings and limits: Levels of TCR clonal expansion peaked in HTLV-1-associated myelopathy and reached their lowest in multiple sclerosis, under those of healthy controls. A possible signature was seen in one related-CDR3 cluster, into which phylogenetic grouping placed the repertoires of 18 of 34 multiple sclerosis patients. None of the CDR3 amino acid sequences in expanded clones turned up in more than one subject, which points to private repertoires in all groups.

Synthesis of cDNA was performed by 5'RACE using 10-nucleotide random UMIs. One entry per CDR3 protein, called by TCRdb with MiXCR from the 5' RACE reads. The profile covers tens of thousands of distinct CDR3 sequences, with 2% to 3% appearing a single time and more than 0.95% taken by the ten largest. Specimen: PBMCs. This TCR was sampled from a woman aged 25-40 years with multiple sclerosis. The rearrangement joins TRBV5-1 to TRBJ2-7, with TRBD1 matching 9 bases. CDR3 bases: TGCGCCAGCAGCACAGGGACAGGGAGCTACGAGCAGTACAAC. It translates to CASSTGTGSYEQYN.